The 25 T cell receptor beta chains presented below share a single source sample, sequenced in a study of cytomegalovirus exposure and HLA in healthy donors. 60 Vbeta and 13 Jbeta primers were used in PCR. Only in-frame clones appear in the TCRdb table, and some are missing; sequencing was by immunoSEQ multiplex PCR. Among over 120,000 clones listed, approximately 70% were seen once. The sample consisted of PBMCs. These receptors were taken from a woman aged 60-75 years in good health and CMV-seropositive.

The chain has TRBV6-6 and TRBJ1-1; D is ambiguous. Trimming shortened V by 0 bases and J by 4 bases, and 9 bases separated the two germline ends. Germline V CDR1 and CDR2: MNHNY, SVGAGI (reference sequence). This CDR3 comprises 14 residues. The CDR3 DNA reads as TGTGCCAGCAGTTACTCCTACGGAGGCACTGAAGCTTTCTTT. It codes for CASSYSYGGTEAFF.

This clone showed up just once. The CDR3 is CASSLQGANTGELFF. The DNA for the CDR3 is TGCGCCAGCAGCCTACAGGGGGCGAACACCGGGGAGCTGTTTTTT. J is TRBJ2-2 and V is TRBV5-1; 8 bases map to TRBD1. Looked up from germline, CDR1 is SGHRS and CDR2 is YFSETQ. The CDR3 length is 15 residues. V lost 4 bases and J lost 0; bases outside the gene matches: 2.

The V call is TRBV5-4, the J call TRBJ2-7; D perhaps matches TRBD1 (5 bases). CDR1 is SGHNT, CDR2 YYREEE, per germline (reference sequence). The V gene lost 0 bases and the J gene lost 1 base, with 11 bases spanning the gap. The CDR3 is made up of 15 amino acids. Here the CDR3 reads CASSLDRTASYEQYF. The CDR3 coding sequence is TGTGCCAGCAGCTTGGACAGGACCGCATCCTACGAGCAGTACTTC.

The genes are TRBV19 and TRBJ2-7, with D maybe TRBD2 (6 bases). The CDR3 consists of 13 residues. V lost 1 base and J 2 bases, leaving 6 bases between the germline ends. CDR1 and CDR2 from the germline V gene are LNHDA and SQIVND (reference sequence). The CDR3 region has the DNA TGTGCCAGTAGTATAGGCGGGGCCTACGAGCAGTACTTC. It yields the protein CASSIGGAYEQYF.

This chain uses TRBV18 with TRBJ1-1, with 8 bases that match TRBD1. V was pared by 6 bases and J by 4 bases, with 7 bases of the junction left unmatched. The CDR3 extends over 14 amino acids. Germline V gives CDR1 KGHSH, CDR2 LQKENI. The DNA of the CDR3 is TGTGCCAGCTCCCAAGGACAGGGTATCACTGAAGCTTTCTTT. Translating it yields CASSQGQGITEAFF. Looking up the rest from reference TRBV18 and TRBJ1-1 gives the full variable domain: NAGVMQNPRHLVRRRGQEARLRCSPMKGHSHVYWYRQLPEEGLKFMVYLQKENIIDESGMPKERFSAEFPKEGPSILRIQQVVRGDSAAYFCASSQGQGITEAFFGQGTRLTVV.

The V and J genes are TRBV5-6 and TRBJ1-6; 7 bases are shared with TRBD1. V lost 4 bases and J lost 10; bases outside the gene matches: 8. Germline-derived CDR1 and CDR2 are SGHDT and YYEEEE. This CDR3 is built from 14 residues. DNA for the CDR3: TGTGCCAGCAGCCAAAGGGGGCTAGGCTCACCCCTCCACTTT. It translates to CASSQRGLGSPLHF.

This clone was found once. V is TRBV30 and J is TRBJ1-3; no reliable D call. CDR1 and CDR2 (germline): GTSNPN, SVGIG (reference sequence). Trimming removed 4 bases from V and 0 bases from J, with 10 bases in between. The CDR3 length is 14 residues. The CDR3 here is CAWIAKSSGNTIYF. CDR3 nucleotide sequence: TGTGCCTGGATAGCAAAGAGCTCTGGAAACACCATATATTTT. The variable domain in full, completed from reference TRBV30 and TRBJ1-3, reads SQTIHQWPATLVQPVGSPLSLECTVEGTSNPNLYWYRQAAGRGLQLLFYSVGIGQISSEVPQNLSASRPQDRQFILSSKKLLLSDSGFYLCAWIAKSSGNTIYFGEGSWLTVV.

This clone was counted only a few times. The J gene is TRBJ2-1, the V gene TRBV5-1; 7 bases fit TRBD2. CDR3 length equals 15 residues. The V gene's germline CDR1 is SGHRS and CDR2 YFSETQ. The V segment lost 4 bases and the J segment 7 bases; nucleotides outside the gene matches: 11. DNA of the CDR3: TGCGCCAGCAGCCTACCTAGCGGTCCTGGGAATGAGCAGTTCTTC. Amino acids: CASSLPSGPGNEQFF.

DNA for the CDR3: TGTGCCAGCACCGTACAGGCCCCCACAAATGAAGCTTTCTTT. It translates to CASTVQAPTNEAFF. V and J are TRBV28 and TRBJ1-1; maybe TRBD1 (5 bases). Germline loops: CDR1 MDHEN, CDR2 SYDVKM. This CDR3 has 14 amino acids. V lost 7 bases and J lost 7, with 19 bases in between.

This sequence joins TRBV19 and TRBJ1-4; perhaps TRBD1 as D (6 bases). The CDR3 totals 14 residues. V lost 5 bases to trimming and J lost 5 bases, with 12 bases between them. CDR1 and CDR2 (germline): LNHDA, SQIVND (reference sequence). CDR3 nucleotides: TGTGCCAGTAGTCGCGGACAGCTAAATGAAAAACTGTTTTTT. As protein: CASSRGQLNEKLFF.

The chain carries TRBV28 and TRBJ1-2, with no clear D. The germline CDR1 and CDR2 sequences are MDHEN and SYDVKM. This CDR3 region has 14 residues. V was cut by 5 bases and J by 5 bases, with 15 bases left in between. The CDR3, as DNA: TGTGCCAGCAGTCTGGTGCGCCGAGAATATGGCTACACCTTC. It encodes CASSLVRREYGYTF.

This sequence joins TRBV7-9 and TRBJ2-3, with TRBD1 matching 7 bases. With V trimmed by 0 bases and J by 7 bases, 4 bases remained unmatched. Germline assignment: CDR1 SEHNR and CDR2 FQNEAQ (reference sequence). This CDR3 spans 14 amino acids. The DNA of the CDR3 is TGTGCCAGCAGCTTAGCGGGGACAGATCATACGCAGTATTTT. Its translation: CASSLAGTDHTQYF. The variable domain in full, completed from reference TRBV7-9 and TRBJ2-3, reads DTGVSQNPRHKITKRGQNVTFRCDPISEHNRLYWYRQTLGQGPEFLTYFQNEAQLEKSRLLSDRFSAERPKGSFSTLEIQRTEQGDSAMYLCASSLAGTDHTQYFGPGTRLTVL.

This sequence joins TRBV6-1 and TRBJ1-2; TRBD1 matches at 12 bases. CDR1 is MNHNS, CDR2 SASEGT, per germline. The CDR3 is 16 residues long. The V and J ends lost 4 bases and 6 bases, in that order; junction bases with no gene match: 9. The chain's CDR3 is CASSVSTGTGGNGYTF. DNA of the CDR3: TGTGCCAGCAGTGTTTCAACCGGGACAGGGGGCAATGGCTACACCTTC.

J is TRBJ1-2 and V is TRBV19; 10 bases line up with TRBD1. This CDR3 has 16 amino acids. V gave up 5 bases and J gave up 2 bases; unmatched junction bases: 8. Germline V gene data show CDR1 as LNHDA and CDR2 as SQIVND (reference sequence). DNA of the CDR3: TGTGCCAGTAGTCGACCTCCGGGACAGGGGAACTATGGCTACACCTTC. It is translated as CASSRPPGQGNYGYTF.

The genes are TRBV19 and TRBJ2-3, with D perhaps matching TRBD2 (5 bases). Trimming cost V 4 bases and J 0 bases, with 5 bases left between them. The CDR3 length is 13 residues. CDR1 is LNHDA, CDR2 SQIVND, per germline (reference sequence). The CDR3 here is CASSSGSTDTQYF. CDR3 DNA sequence: TGTGCCAGTAGTAGCGGGAGCACAGATACGCAGTATTTT.

This rearrangement joins TRBV28 to TRBJ1-2, with 7 positions matching TRBD1. The CDR3 sequence is 14 residues long. V trimming: 2 bases; J trimming: 0 bases; junction bases outside the gene matches: 0. The germline CDR1 and CDR2 sequences are MDHEN and SYDVKM. The CDR3 here is CASSLGTANYGYTF. CDR3 DNA sequence: TGTGCCAGCAGTTTAGGGACAGCTAACTATGGCTACACCTTC.

This chain uses TRBV9 with TRBJ2-1, with TRBD1 identical over 8 bases. V shed 7 bases and J 2 bases; nucleotides not matched to a gene: 8. Per germline, CDR1 SGDLS and CDR2 YYNGEE. The CDR3 consists of 15 residues. The CDR3 region has the DNA TGTGCCAGCGGGAGGACAGGGAGTACCTACAATGAGCAGTTCTTC. This sequence encodes CASGRTGSTYNEQFF.

V is TRBV11-1 and J is TRBJ1-2; no firm D call. The germline gives CDR1 SGHAT, CDR2 FQDESV (reference sequence). The CDR3 contains 12 residues. Between the trimmed V and J ends, which lost 8 bases and 1 base, there was a span of 8 bases. In nucleotides, the CDR3 is TGTGCCAGCGGGCAGAGTAACTATGGCTACACCTTC. It codes for CASGQSNYGYTF.

This rearrangement joins TRBV18 to TRBJ2-7; 15 bases match TRBD2. The CDR3 loop spans 18 amino acids. V gave up 2 bases and J gave up 2 bases; unmatched junction bases: 7. Germline CDR1 and CDR2: KGHSH and LQKENI. CDR3: CASSPTGTSGRWAYEQYF. In DNA form, the CDR3 reads TGTGCCAGCTCACCAACTGGGACTAGCGGGAGGTGGGCCTACGAGCAGTACTTC.

The rearrangement uses TRBV29-1 and TRBJ2-7; TRBD2 matches at 7 bases. With V trimmed by 7 bases and J by 4 bases, 7 bases remained unmatched. Germline CDR1 and CDR2: SQVTM and ANQGSEA. The CDR3 runs to 12 residues. In DNA, the CDR3 is TGCAGCGGAGGGCAGGGAGGGTACGAGCAGTACTTC. Translation: CSGGQGGYEQYF.

The J gene is TRBJ2-2, the V gene TRBV4-2; perhaps TRBD1 as D (6 bases). Trimming shortened V by 1 base and J by 7 bases, and 10 bases separated the two germline ends. In germline, CDR1 is LGHNA, CDR2 YNFKEQ. This CDR3 comprises 14 residues. CDR3 DNA: TGTGCCAGCAGCCAAGGAGGGGGAGTCGGGGAGCTGTTTTTT. It yields the protein CASSQGGGVGELFF.

The chain couples TRBV6-5 to TRBJ2-2; TRBD2 might be the D (5 bases). CDR3 length: 13 amino acids. The V and J ends lost 8 bases and 0 bases respectively, with 7 bases between them. The germline gives CDR1 MNHEY, CDR2 SVGAGI. This CDR3 is CASVGTNTGELFF. CDR3 bases: TGTGCCAGCGTCGGGACGAACACCGGGGAGCTGTTTTTT.

The genes are TRBV19 and TRBJ1-2, with D perhaps TRBD1 (6 bases). This CDR3 has 16 amino acids. Germline V gene lookup returns CDR1 LNHDA and CDR2 SQIVND (reference sequence). V lost 5 bases, J lost 4 bases, and 20 bases lay in between. This chain's CDR3 is CASSPHREDRFYGYTF. The CDR3 nucleotides read TGTGCCAGTAGTCCCCACCGGGAGGACAGATTCTATGGCTACACCTTC.

The chain carries TRBV28 and TRBJ2-7; 9 bases map to TRBD1. The J segment lost 7 bases and the V segment lost 6 bases, leaving 10 bases of the junction unmatched. This CDR3 is 14 amino acids long. Germline V gene sequence: CDR1 MDHEN, CDR2 SYDVKM. CDR3 protein: CASSTGGNRGEQYF. Here the CDR3 DNA reads TGTGCCAGCAGCACAGGGGGCAATCGAGGAGAGCAGTACTTC.

This chain uses TRBV5-1 with TRBJ1-1; D possibly corresponds to TRBD1 (5 bases). V lost 2 bases, J lost 4 bases, and 12 bases lay in between. This CDR3 contains 14 residues. Germline loops: CDR1 SGHRS, CDR2 YFSETQ. CDR3 bases: TGCGCCAGCAGCTTTCCCCCGGGGGGCACTGAAGCTTTCTTT. It yields the protein CASSFPPGGTEAFF. The whole variable domain, remainder taken from reference TRBV5-1 and TRBJ1-1, is KAGVTQTPRYLIKTRGQQVTLSCSPISGHRSVSWYQQTPGQGLQFLFEYFSETQRNKGNFPGRFSGRQFSNSRSEMNVSTLELGDSALYLCASSFPPGGTEAFFGQGTRLTVV.